The source of this T cell receptor (beta chain) is a study of cytotoxic CD8 clonotypes in ibrutinib-treated CLL. Study-wide background: The patient breakdown showed approximately ten relapsed/refractory and about 16 treatment-naive cases, with 17 to 18 IGHV unmutated. General study findings and limits: Contraction or stability on treatment was seen for public clonotypes, which were uncommon. The study found clonality rose at ibrutinib response, then fell toward baseline at progression.

About this clone itself: Its specificity is not known.

V was clipped by 5 bases and J by 2 bases; unmatched bases: 7. The CDR3 loop spans 15 amino acids. Germline CDR1 and CDR2: LNHDA and SQIVND (reference sequence). Method: immunoSEQ multiplex PCR; TCRdb's copy keeps in-frame clones and lacks some. The data show about 140,000 clones, 80% seen once. J is TRBJ2-7 and V is TRBV19; 9 bases fit TRBD1. The TCR comes from a human donor with chronic lymphocytic leukemia. The sample was PBMCs, taken after 36 months of ibrutinib treatment. The CDR3 sequence is CASSPEQGATYEQYF. CDR3 coding DNA: TGTGCCAGTAGTCCCGAACAGGGGGCAACCTACGAGCAGTACTTC. Complete variable domain (other parts from reference TRBV19 and TRBJ2-7): DGGITQSPKYLFRKEGQNVTLSCEQNLNHDAMYWYRQDPGQGLRLIYYSQIVNDFQKGDIAEGYSVSREKKESFPLTVTSAQKNPTAFYLCASSPEQGATYEQYFGPGTRLTVT.